These 20 T cell receptor beta chains came from one sample sequenced in a study of breast tumors, draining lymph nodes, adjacent tissues. In TCRdb, the multiplex PCR reads were re-called with MiXCR into one record per CDR3 protein. The table records some 17,000 distinct CDR3 sequences, 45% of them present only once. Source material: tumor-adjacent breast tissue. These receptors originate from a female donor with breast cancer. Some clones in this sample may be carry-over from other donors' samples.

The rearrangement joins TRBV27 to TRBJ1-2; 8 nucleotides line up with TRBD1. With 5 bases clipped from V and 4 bases from J, the junction kept 9 bases outside the gene matches. The CDR3 is 15 residues long. CDR1 is MNHEY, CDR2 SMNVEV, per germline (reference sequence). This CDR3 is CASSQTRTGSYGYTF. The CDR3 DNA reads TGTGCCAGCAGTCAAACCCGGACAGGGAGCTATGGCTACACCTTC.

The rearrangement uses TRBV6-5 and TRBJ2-5; 9 nucleotides match TRBD1. The germline V gene encodes CDR1 MNHEY and CDR2 SVGAGI. CDR3 size: 15 residues. V lost 6 bases and J lost 0; bases outside the gene matches: 5. Here the CDR3 DNA reads TGTGCCAGCAGATACGGGACAGGGAACCAAGAGACCCAGTACTTC. It is translated as CASRYGTGNQETQYF.

The V gene is TRBV7-6, the J gene TRBJ2-1; TRBD2 agrees at 10 bases. The CDR3 has 16 amino acids. From germline, CDR1 is SGHVS and CDR2 FNYEAQ. The V gene end was trimmed by 5 bases and the J gene end by 9 bases; junction bases not matched to a gene: 13. In nucleotides, the CDR3 is TGTGCCAGCAGCGCCTCTCCGGGACTAGCGTCCGCTGAGCAGTTCTTC. This translates into CASSASPGLASAEQFF.

The V call is TRBV9, the J call TRBJ2-7, with D maybe TRBD1 (6 bases). The CDR3 totals 14 residues. Germline CDR1 and CDR2: SGDLS and YYNGEE. V shed 4 bases and J shed 2 bases, with 13 bases lying between them. The CDR3 spells CASSTRDTAYEQYF. As DNA, the CDR3 is TGTGCCAGCAGCACCCGGGACACCGCCTACGAGCAGTACTTC.

As for this clonotype: Because the CDR3 is missing its conserved closing phenylalanine or tryptophan, this is likely a read error. CDR3 coding DNA: TGTGCCAGCAGCGTTAGCGGGATAGCATACAATGAGCAGTTCCTC. Its protein is CASSVSGIAYNEQFL. The genes are TRBV9 and TRBJ2-1; TRBD2 agrees at 8 bases. Germline trimming cut 2 bases from V and 4 bases from J; bases unmatched to any gene: 5. There are 15 residues in the CDR3. Germline-derived CDR1 and CDR2 are SGDLS and YYNGEE.

The chain links TRBV5-4 to TRBJ2-7; a possible D gene is TRBD1 (10 bases). Trimming left V 4 bases short and J 2 bases short, with 19 bases between. The CDR3 contains 16 residues. CDR1 and CDR2 (germline): SGHNT, YYREEE (reference sequence). The CDR3 nucleotides are TGTGCCAGCAGCATGGGACAGGGGACTAGCACCTACGAGCAGTACTTC. As protein: CASSMGQGTSTYEQYF. The whole variable domain, remainder taken from reference TRBV5-4 and TRBJ2-7, is ETGVTQSPTHLIKTRGQQVTLRCSSQSGHNTVSWYQQALGQGPQFIFQYYREEENGRGNFPPRFSGLQFPNYSSELNVNALELDDSALYLCASSMGQGTSTYEQYFGPGTRLTVT.

This clonotype was counted ten times or more. CDR3: CARIHGGLAGVTRYEQYF. The CDR3 DNA follows: TGTGCCAGAATTCATGGGGGGCTAGCGGGAGTTACCCGCTACGAGCAGTACTTC. The chain carries TRBV6-2 or TRBV6-3 and TRBJ2-7; 10 bases are shared with TRBD2. Germline-derived CDR1 and CDR2 are MNHEY and SVGEGT. There are 18 residues in the CDR3. Trimming cost V 9 bases and J 3 bases; bases outside gene matches: 20.

This clonotype was counted ten times or more. The rearrangement joins TRBV5-4 to TRBJ2-2, with D unclear. The CDR3 is 11 amino acids. Germline assignment: CDR1 SGHNT and CDR2 YYREEE (reference sequence). V lost 6 bases and J 5 bases, leaving 5 bases between the germline ends. CDR3 DNA sequence: TGTGCCAGCACCTCGACCGGGGAGCTGTTTTTT. It encodes CASTSTGELFF. Full variable domain (remainder filled in from reference TRBV5-4 and TRBJ2-2): ETGVTQSPTHLIKTRGQQVTLRCSSQSGHNTVSWYQQALGQGPQFIFQYYREEENGRGNFPPRFSGLQFPNYSSELNVNALELDDSALYLCASTSTGELFFGEGSRLTVL.

This clonotype appeared many times. The chain employs TRBV5-5 and TRBJ2-5; a weak D match, TRBD1 (6 bases). The CDR3 has 15 amino acids. Trimming left V 2 bases short and J 5 bases short, with 16 bases between. Germline CDR1 SGHKS, CDR2 YYEKEE (reference sequence). CDR3 nucleotides: TGTGCCAGCAGCTTTAGATTCCAGGGGCAGGAGACCCAGTACTTC. Protein: CASSFRFQGQETQYF.

The V call is TRBV20-1, the J call TRBJ2-7, with D tentatively TRBD2 (6 bases). The CDR3 contains 15 residues. V was trimmed by 0 bases and J by 2 bases, leaving 14 bases between them. In germline, CDR1 is DFQATT, CDR2 SNEGSKA (reference sequence). The CDR3 reads CSARDPVSGPYEQYF. The CDR3 nucleotides read TGCAGTGCTAGAGATCCCGTTAGCGGCCCCTACGAGCAGTACTTC.

This clonotype is medium-sized in the sample. The V and J genes are TRBV7-9 and TRBJ2-1; unclear D gene. Germline V gene sequence: CDR1 SEHNR, CDR2 FQNEAQ (reference sequence). This CDR3 is built from 13 residues. V was clipped by 8 bases and J by 0 bases, with 8 bases between them. CDR3 sequence: CASEPSSYNEQFF. The CDR3 DNA reads as TGTGCCAGCGAGCCGAGCTCCTACAATGAGCAGTTCTTC.

The chain recombines TRBV5-4 with TRBJ2-2; TRBD1 matches at 10 bases. This CDR3 comprises 15 residues. CDR1 and CDR2 from the germline V gene are SGHNT and YYREEE (reference sequence). V shed 2 bases and J 10 bases; nucleotides not matched to a gene: 8. The DNA of the CDR3 is TGTGCCAGCAGCTTAGACAGGGGGCGCCGGGTGGAGCTGTTTTTT. Its translation is CASSLDRGRRVELFF.

Points on this clonotype: Without the conserved terminal phenylalanine or tryptophan, this CDR3 likely stems from a read error. The rearrangement uses TRBV5-6 and TRBJ2-7; D is unresolved. This CDR3 spans 14 amino acids. Germline lookup yields CDR1 SGHDT and CDR2 YYEEEE. CDR3 coding DNA: TGCGCCAGCAGCTTGTACGATCTCTCCTACGAGCAGTACCTC. It encodes CASSLYDLSYEQYL.

This chain links TRBV7-9 with TRBJ1-6; 8 nucleotides align to TRBD1. J was trimmed by 10 bases and V by 5 bases; bases with no gene match: 25. CDR3 length: 20 amino acids. Germline V gene sequence: CDR1 SEHNR, CDR2 FQNEAQ (reference sequence). The CDR3: CASSPGDRGRKGGGQSPLHF. The CDR3 nucleotides read TGTGCCAGCAGCCCGGGCGACAGGGGTAGAAAGGGCGGGGGACAGTCACCCCTCCACTTT.

This clonotype was seen repeatedly, ten times or more. Since a much larger clone is just one base distant, this may be a read error. The rearrangement uses TRBV12-3 or TRBV12-4 and TRBJ2-5; D gene uncertain. Trimming took 3 bases from V and 4 from J, leaving 6 bases between them. The CDR3 extends over 12 amino acids. CDR3 nucleotides: TGTGCCAGCAGTTTCTCTGTAGAGACCCAGTACTTC. Its translation: CASSFSVETQYF.

At least ten counts were recorded for this clonotype. The CDR3 is CASTQGGARGEQFF. The CDR3 nucleotides read TGTGCCAGTACCCAGGGAGGCGCGCGCGGTGAGCAGTTCTTC. The chain combines TRBV19 with TRBJ2-1; possibly TRBD2 for D (6 bases). The V end was cut by 7 bases, the J end by 9 bases, with 19 bases between. This CDR3 is 14 amino acids long. From germline, CDR1 is LNHDA and CDR2 SQIVND (reference sequence).

This clonotype has only one observation. V gene TRBV5-5 combines with J gene TRBJ2-3, with TRBD1 identical over 11 bases. The ends lost 0 bases at V and 6 bases at J; junction bases unmatched: 9. The V gene's germline CDR1 is SGHKS and CDR2 YYEKEE (reference sequence). The CDR3 is made up of 17 amino acids. The CDR3 coding sequence is TGTGCCAGCAGCTTGGATCGGACAGGGGGCGGGCAGGATACGCAGTATTTT. Translation gives CASSLDRTGGGQDTQYF.

This clonotype was detected ten times or more. This may be a read error, as it is one base from a much larger clone. The rearrangement uses TRBV6-4 and TRBJ1-2; tentative D call: TRBD1 (6 bases). Germline V lookup: CDR1 MRHNA, CDR2 SNTAGT. This CDR3 spans 12 amino acids. The CDR3: CASSHAGDGYAF. CDR3 DNA: TGTGCCAGCAGTCACGCAGGGGATGGCTACGCCTTC.

This clonotype was detected ten times or more. At one boundary the junction diverges from the germline segment, which might be a read error. The chain links TRBV7-7 to TRBJ2-5, with 8 positions matching TRBD2. CDR3 length equals 18 residues. Germline CDR1 and CDR2: SSHAT and FNYEAQ (reference sequence). The CDR3 bases are TGTGCTAGCAGCTTAGGCCCCCCGACTAGCGCGTACCAAGAGACCCAGTACTTC. Translation: CASSLGPPTSAYQETQYF. Filled out from reference TRBV7-7 and TRBJ2-5, the complete variable domain reads GAGVSQSPRYKVTKRGQDVTLRCDPISSHATLYWYQQALGQGPEFLTYFNYEAQPDKSGLPSDRFSAERPEGSISTLTIQRTEQRDSAMYRCASSLGPPTSAYQETQYFGPGTRLLVL.

As to this clonotype: A much larger clone differs from this one at a single base, so this may be a read error. This sequence joins TRBV7-3 and TRBJ2-2; TRBD2 matches at 7 bases. Germline V gives CDR1 SGHTA, CDR2 FQGTGA. V gave up 8 bases and J gave up 7 bases; unmatched junction bases: 10. The CDR3 runs 14 residues. CDR3 loop: CASCWGGGGGELFF. The CDR3, as DNA: TGTGCCAGCTGCTGGGGGGGTGGAGGCGGGGAGCTGTTTTTT.